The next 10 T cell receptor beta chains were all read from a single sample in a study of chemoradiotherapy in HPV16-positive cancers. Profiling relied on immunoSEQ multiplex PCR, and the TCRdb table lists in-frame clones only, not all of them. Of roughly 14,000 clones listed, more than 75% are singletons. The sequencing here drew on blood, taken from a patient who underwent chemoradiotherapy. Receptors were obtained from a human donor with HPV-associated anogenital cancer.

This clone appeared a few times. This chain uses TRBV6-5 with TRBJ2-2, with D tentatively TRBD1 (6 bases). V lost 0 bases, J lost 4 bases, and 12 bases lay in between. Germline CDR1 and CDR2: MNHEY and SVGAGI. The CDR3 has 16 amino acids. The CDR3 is CASSYSSGASTGELFF. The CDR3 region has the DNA TGTGCCAGCAGTTACTCGTCAGGGGCGAGCACCGGGGAGCTGTTTTTT.

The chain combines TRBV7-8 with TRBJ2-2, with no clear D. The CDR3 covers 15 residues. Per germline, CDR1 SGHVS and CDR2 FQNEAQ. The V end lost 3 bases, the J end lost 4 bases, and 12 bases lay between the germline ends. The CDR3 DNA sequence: TGTGCCAGCAGCTTCGAACCGACAAGCACCGGGGAGCTGTTTTTT. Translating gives CASSFEPTSTGELFF. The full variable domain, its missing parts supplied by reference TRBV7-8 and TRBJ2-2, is GAGVSQSPRYKVAKRGQDVALRCDPISGHVSLFWYQQALGQGPEFLTYFQNEAQLDKSGLPSDRFFAERPEGSVSTLKIQRTQQEDSAVYLCASSFEPTSTGELFFGEGSRLTVL.

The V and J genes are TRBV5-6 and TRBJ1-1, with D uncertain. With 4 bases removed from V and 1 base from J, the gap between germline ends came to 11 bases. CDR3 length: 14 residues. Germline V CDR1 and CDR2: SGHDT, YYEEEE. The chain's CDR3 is CASSMKLWNTEAFF. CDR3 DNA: TGTGCCAGCAGCATGAAACTCTGGAACACTGAAGCTTTCTTT.

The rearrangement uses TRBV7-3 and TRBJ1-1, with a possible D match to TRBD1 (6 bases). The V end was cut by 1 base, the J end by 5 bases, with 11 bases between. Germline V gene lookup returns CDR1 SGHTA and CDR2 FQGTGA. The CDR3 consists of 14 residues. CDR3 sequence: CASSLSGGQTEAFF. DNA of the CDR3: TGTGCCAGCAGCTTAAGCGGGGGGCAAACTGAAGCTTTCTTT.

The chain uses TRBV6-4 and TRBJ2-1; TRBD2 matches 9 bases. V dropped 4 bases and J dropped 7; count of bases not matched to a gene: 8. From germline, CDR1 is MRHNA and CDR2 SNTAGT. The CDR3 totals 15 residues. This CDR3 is CASSVAQAGGNEQFF. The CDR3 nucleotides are TGTGCCAGCAGTGTGGCACAAGCGGGGGGTAATGAGCAGTTCTTC.

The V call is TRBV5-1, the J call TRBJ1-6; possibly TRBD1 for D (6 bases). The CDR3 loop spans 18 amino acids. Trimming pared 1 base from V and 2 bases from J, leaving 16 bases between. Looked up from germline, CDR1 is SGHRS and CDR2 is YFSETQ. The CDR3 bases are TGCGCCAGCAGCTTGAGGTCAAGGACAGCCACCTATAATTCACCCCTCCACTTT. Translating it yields CASSLRSRTATYNSPLHF.

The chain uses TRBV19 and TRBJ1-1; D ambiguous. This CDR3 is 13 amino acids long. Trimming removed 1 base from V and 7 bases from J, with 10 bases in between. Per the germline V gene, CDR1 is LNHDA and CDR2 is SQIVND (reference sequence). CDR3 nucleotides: TGTGCCAGTAGTATAGGACCCAGCGGTGAAGCTTTCTTT. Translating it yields CASSIGPSGEAFF.

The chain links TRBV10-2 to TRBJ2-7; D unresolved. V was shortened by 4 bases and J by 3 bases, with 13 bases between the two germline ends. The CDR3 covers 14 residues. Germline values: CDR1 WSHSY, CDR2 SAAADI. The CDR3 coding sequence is TGCGCCAGCAGTGGTTCCCAGGTGATCTACGAGCAGTACTTC. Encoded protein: CASSGSQVIYEQYF.

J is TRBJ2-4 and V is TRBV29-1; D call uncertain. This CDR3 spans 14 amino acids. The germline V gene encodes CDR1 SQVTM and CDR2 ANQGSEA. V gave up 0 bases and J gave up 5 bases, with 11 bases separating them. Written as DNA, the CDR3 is TGCAGCGTTGAAGATCCGAGCGTCCAAAACATTCAGTACTTC. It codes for CSVEDPSVQNIQYF.

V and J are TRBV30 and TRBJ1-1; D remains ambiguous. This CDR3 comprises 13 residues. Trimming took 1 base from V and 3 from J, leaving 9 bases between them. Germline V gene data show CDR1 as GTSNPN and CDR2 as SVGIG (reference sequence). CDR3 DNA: TGTGCCTGGAGTGAAGGTTCCCACACTGAAGCTTTCTTT. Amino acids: CAWSEGSHTEAFF.